The rows below give T cell receptor beta chains drawn from one sample of a study of T cell responses to AZD1222 COVID-19 vaccine. Sequenced by immunoSEQ multiplex PCR; TCRdb stores in-frame clones only, minus some. The repertoire holds 120,000 to 150,000 clones, with 90% to 95% as singletons. The material was peripheral blood, obtained on day 0 of AZD1222 vaccination. These receptors originate from an adult in good health. Both conserved end residues are part of each CDR3. Each record gives: J gene, D gene, V gene, clone size, CDR3 protein, CDR3 DNA. A D gene is named only where the DNA matches it firmly. The listing skips clone size in some rows; elsewhere it reads once, few, many or a size class.

TRBJ2-7,-,TRBV5-1,-,CASSLGSWGSGHEQYF,TGCGCCAGCAGCTTGGGGTCGTGGGGGAGTGGCCACGAGCAGTACTTC
TRBJ2-7,TRBD2,TRBV4-1,-,CASSQVLASGISYEQYF,TGCGCCAGCAGCCAAGTTTTAGCTAGCGGGATTTCCTACGAGCAGTACTTC
TRBJ2-7,-,TRBV5-1,-,CASSLTIEEQYF,TGCGCCAGCAGCCTTACCATAGAGGAGCAGTACTTC
TRBJ2-2,TRBD1,TRBV5-1,-,CASTVGQGAGELFF,TGCGCCAGCACCGTCGGACAGGGAGCCGGGGAGCTGTTTTTT
TRBJ1-2,TRBD1,TRBV7-9,-,CASSSPRDRGYGYTF,TGTGCCAGCAGCTCCCCCCGGGACAGAGGTTATGGCTACACCTTC
TRBJ1-4,-,TRBV6-1,-,CASSEHEKLFF,TGTGCCAGCAGTGAGCATGAAAAACTGTTTTTT
TRBJ2-6,-,TRBV5-4,-,CASSWGDSAPSGANVLTF,TGTGCCAGCAGCTGGGGGGACTCCGCGCCCTCTGGGGCCAACGTCCTGACTTTC
TRBJ1-1,-,TRBV29-1,-,CSVDRGSPEAFF,TGCAGCGTTGACCGGGGGAGCCCTGAAGCTTTCTTT
TRBJ2-1,-,TRBV9,-,CASSLLRGGYNEQFF,TGTGCCAGCAGCCTCCTTAGGGGAGGTTACAATGAGCAGTTCTTC
TRBJ2-1,TRBD2,TRBV27,-,CASSASGYNEQFF,TGTGCCAGCAGTGCTAGCGGGTACAATGAGCAGTTCTTC
TRBJ2-7,TRBD2,TRBV6-5,-,CASGGKTSGRDEQYF,TGTGCCAGCGGGGGGAAGACTAGCGGGAGAGACGAGCAGTACTTC
TRBJ2-7,-,TRBV29-1,-,CSVVGQAGHEQYF,TGCAGCGTTGTGGGGCAGGCTGGCCACGAGCAGTACTTC
TRBJ2-2,-,TRBV6-5,-,CASSPSGTGELFF,TGTGCCAGCAGTCCCAGCGGGACCGGGGAGCTGTTTTTT
TRBJ1-2,TRBD1,TRBV2,-,CASSGTGTGTYGYTF,TGTGCCAGCAGTGGAACCGGGACAGGGACCTATGGCTACACCTTC
TRBJ2-3,TRBD2,TRBV3-1/TRBV3-2,-,CASSQIAGGRSDTQYF,TGTGCCAGCAGCCAGATAGCGGGGGGCAGGTCAGATACGCAGTATTTT
TRBJ1-4,-,TRBV5-1,-,CASSWQGEGEKLFF,TGCGCCAGCAGCTGGCAGGGCGAAGGTGAAAAACTGTTTTTT
TRBJ1-1,-,TRBV7-9,few,CASSLVVGIGEAFF,TGTGCCAGCAGCTTAGTGGTGGGGATTGGGGAAGCTTTCTTT
TRBJ1-3,-,TRBV9,once,CASSGDPGVGNTIYF,TGTGCCAGCAGCGGAGACCCAGGAGTCGGAAACACCATATATTTT
TRBJ1-1,TRBD1,TRBV5-1,-,CASSLGWTGTEAFF,TGCGCCAGCAGCTTGGGTTGGACAGGGACTGAAGCTTTCTTT
TRBJ2-2,TRBD2,TRBV11-2,-,CASRSSGGSTGELFF,TGTGCCAGCAGGTCTAGCGGGGGATCCACCGGGGAGCTGTTTTTT
TRBJ2-2,-,TRBV2,-,CASAVAGTGELFF,TGTGCCAGCGCCGTTGCGGGAACCGGGGAGCTGTTTTTT
TRBJ1-2,-,TRBV29-1,-,CSAGRPRDRTDHNYGYTF,TGCAGCGCCGGACGCCCTAGGGACCGTACAGACCATAACTATGGCTACACCTTC